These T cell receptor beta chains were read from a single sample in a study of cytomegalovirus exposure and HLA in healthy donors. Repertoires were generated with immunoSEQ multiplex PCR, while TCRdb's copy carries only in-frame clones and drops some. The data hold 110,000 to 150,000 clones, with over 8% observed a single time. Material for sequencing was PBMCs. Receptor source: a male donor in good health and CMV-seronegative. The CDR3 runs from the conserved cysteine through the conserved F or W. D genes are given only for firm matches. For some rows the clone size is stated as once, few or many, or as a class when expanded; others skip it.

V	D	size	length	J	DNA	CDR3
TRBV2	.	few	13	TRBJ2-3	TGTGCCAGCAGTTACCTAGCGTCAGATACGCAGTATTTT	CASSYLASDTQYF
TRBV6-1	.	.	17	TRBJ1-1	TGTGCCAGCAGTGACCGTGGGGGGGTCCCCCTGAACACTGAAGCTTTCTTT	CASSDRGGVPLNTEAFF
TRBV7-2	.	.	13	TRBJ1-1	TGTGCCAGCAGCTTTCCCGGGAGCACTGAAGCTTTCTTT	CASSFPGSTEAFF
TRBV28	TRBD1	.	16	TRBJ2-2	TGTGCCAGCAGCTTAGGAGGACAGGGTTACACCGGGGAGCTGTTTTTT	CASSLGGQGYTGELFF
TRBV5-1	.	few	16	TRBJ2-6	TGCGCCAGCAGCGTCAGGACTATTTCTGGGGCCAACGTCCTGACTTTC	CASSVRTISGANVLTF
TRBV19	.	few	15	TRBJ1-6	TGTGCCAGTAGTGCCCGAAAAAACAATAATTCACCCCTCCACTTT	CASSARKNNNSPLHF
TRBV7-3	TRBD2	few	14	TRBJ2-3	TGTGCCAGCAGTCCCACGGGAGGGATCGATACGCAGTATTTT	CASSPTGGIDTQYF
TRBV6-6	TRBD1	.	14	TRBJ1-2	TGTGCCAGCAGACAGGGGGCGGGTAACTATGGCTACACCTTC	CASRQGAGNYGYTF
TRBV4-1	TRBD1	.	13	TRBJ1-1	TGCGCCAGCAGCCGCGTAACAGGGGGCGAGGCTTTCTTT	CASSRVTGGEAFF
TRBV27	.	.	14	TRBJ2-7	TGTGCCAGCAGTAGCCAACAGGGCCCCTACGAGCAGTACTTC	CASSSQQGPYEQYF
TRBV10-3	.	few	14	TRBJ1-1	TGTGCCATCAGTGATAGACAGGAAAACACTGAAGCTTTCTTT	CAISDRQENTEAFF
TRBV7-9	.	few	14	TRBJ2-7	TGTGCCAGCAGCCAGCGGGACACTTACTACGAGCAGTACTTC	CASSQRDTYYEQYF
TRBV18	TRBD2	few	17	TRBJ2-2	TGTGCCAGCTCACTCCTGACTAGCGGGAGTGCCACCGGGGAGCTGTTTTTT	CASSLLTSGSATGELFF
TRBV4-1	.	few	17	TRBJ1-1	TGCGCCAGCAGCCAACTTACGAGGGGGATTGGGATGACTAAAGCTTTCTTT	CASSQLTRGIGMTKAFF
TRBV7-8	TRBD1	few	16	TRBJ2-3	TGTGCCAGCAGCGCCAGTGAGGGACAGGGATCGGATACGCAGTATTTT	CASSASEGQGSDTQYF
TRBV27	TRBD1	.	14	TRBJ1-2	TGTGCCAGCAGTTTGGGACAGGGGAACTATGGCTACACCTTC	CASSLGQGNYGYTF
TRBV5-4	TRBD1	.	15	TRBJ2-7	TGTGCCAGCAGCTTGTTAGGGACAGGGGGCTACGAGCAGTACTTC	CASSLLGTGGYEQYF
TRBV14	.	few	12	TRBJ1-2	TGTGCCAGCAGCCTCACTAACTATGGCTACACCTTC	CASSLTNYGYTF
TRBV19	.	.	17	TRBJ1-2	TGTGCCAGTAGTTTCCTTATTCCGGCAGGCGGAGGGCTCGGCTACACCTTC	CASSFLIPAGGGLGYTF
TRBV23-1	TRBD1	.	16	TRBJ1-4	TGCGCCAGCAGTCACTACGGACAGGGCGAATTTGAAAAACTGTTTTTT	CASSHYGQGEFEKLFF
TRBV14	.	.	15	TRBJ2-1	TGTGCCAGCAGCCAAGGAGACAGTTCCTACAATGAGCAGTTCTTC	CASSQGDSSYNEQFF
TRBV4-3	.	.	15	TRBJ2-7	TGCGCCAGCAGCCAAGTCTTAGGGGTCAGATACGAGCAGTACTTC	CASSQVLGVRYEQYF
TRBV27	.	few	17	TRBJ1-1	TGTGCCAGCAGACGGGACATTACCTTAATGGTGGGGACTGAAGCTTTCTTT	CASRRDITLMVGTEAFF
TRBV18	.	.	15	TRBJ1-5	TGTGCCAGCTCACTTGATGGGGAGAGCAATCAGCCCCAGCATTTT	CASSLDGESNQPQHF
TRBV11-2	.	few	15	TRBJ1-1	TGTGCCAGCAGCTCACATCAGGGGATGAACACTGAAGCTTTCTTT	CASSSHQGMNTEAFF
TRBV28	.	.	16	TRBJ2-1	TGTGCCAGCACGGACTTGGGAAAGGGCTCCTACAATGAGCAGTTCTTC	CASTDLGKGSYNEQFF
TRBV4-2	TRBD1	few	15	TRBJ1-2	TGTGCCAGCAGCCTGGGACAGTTCGCTAACTATGGCTACACCTTC	CASSLGQFANYGYTF
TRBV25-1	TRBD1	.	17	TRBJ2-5	TGTGCCAGCAGTCAATCGATAAGGACAGGGGGCCTTGAGACCCAGTACTTC	CASSQSIRTGGLETQYF
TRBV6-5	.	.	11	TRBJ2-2	TGTGCCAGCAGTTGGAGCGGGGAGCTGTTTTTT	CASSWSGELFF
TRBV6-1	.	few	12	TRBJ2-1	TGTGCCAGCAGTGTGACTAGGTATGAGCAGTTCTTC	CASSVTRYEQFF
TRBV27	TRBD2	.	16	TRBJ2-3	TGTGCCAGCAGTCGTCTCGGGGGAGGGGGCACAGATACGCAGTATTTT	CASSRLGGGGTDTQYF
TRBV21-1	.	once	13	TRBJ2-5	TGTGCCAGCAGCAGACGGAGGGAAGAGACCCAGTACTTC	CASSRRREETQYF
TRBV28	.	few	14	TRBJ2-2	TGTGCCAGCAGGAACATAGCAGACACCGGGGAGCTGTTTTTT	CASRNIADTGELFF
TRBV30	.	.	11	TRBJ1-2	TGTGCCTGGAGTGTCGGGGATGGCTACACCTTC	CAWSVGDGYTF
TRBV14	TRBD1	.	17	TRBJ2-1	TGTGCCAGCAGCCGAGATGGTCTGGACAGGGTCGGCAATGAGCAGTTCTTC	CASSRDGLDRVGNEQFF
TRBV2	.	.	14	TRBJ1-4	TGTGCCAGCTTCACCGGGAAAGGGAATGAAAAACTGTTTTTT	CASFTGKGNEKLFF
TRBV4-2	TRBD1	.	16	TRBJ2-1	TGTGCCAGCAGCCAGGGGAAAGGACAGGGGATCGATGAGCAGTTCTTC	CASSQGKGQGIDEQFF
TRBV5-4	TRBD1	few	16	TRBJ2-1	TGTGCCAGCAGCTTGGCCGGGACAGGGAACTACAATGAGCAGTTCTTC	CASSLAGTGNYNEQFF
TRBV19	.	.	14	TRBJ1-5	TGTGCCAGTAGTCACCAGGGGAGCAATCAGCCCCAGCATTTT	CASSHQGSNQPQHF
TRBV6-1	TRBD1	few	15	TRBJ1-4	TGTGCCAGCAGTGTCTCCGGGACAGGGAATGAAAAACTGTTTTTT	CASSVSGTGNEKLFF
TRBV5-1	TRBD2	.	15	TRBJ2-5	TGCGCCAGCAGCCGGACTAGCGTACCACAAGAGACCCAGTACTTC	CASSRTSVPQETQYF
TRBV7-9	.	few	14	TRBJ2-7	TGTGCCAGCAGACCCCCGGGGGAGATTGGGGAGCAGTACTTC	CASRPPGEIGEQYF
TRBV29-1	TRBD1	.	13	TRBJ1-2	TGCAGCGTCTGGACAGGAACCTCCTATGGCTACACCTTC	CSVWTGTSYGYTF
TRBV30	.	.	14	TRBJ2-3	TGTGCCTCCCGAGGGTTGGCTCCGGGGGATACGCAGTATTTT	CASRGLAPGDTQYF
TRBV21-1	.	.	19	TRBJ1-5	TGTGCCAGCAGTCGACAGGCGGTATTTTATGAGACTAGCAATCAGCCCCAGCATTTT	CASSRQAVFYETSNQPQHF
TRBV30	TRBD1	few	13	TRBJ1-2	TGTGCCTGGTACAGGGGTTCTGGATATGGCTACACCTTC	CAWYRGSGYGYTF
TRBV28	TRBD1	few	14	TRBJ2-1	TGTGCCAGCAGTCGTGACAGGGCCGGGAATGAGCAGTTCTTC	CASSRDRAGNEQFF
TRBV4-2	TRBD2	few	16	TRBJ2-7	TGTGCCAGCAGCCCGGTTTTAGCGGGGGGGGAATACGAGCAGTACTTC	CASSPVLAGGEYEQYF
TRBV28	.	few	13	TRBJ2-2	TGTGCCAGCAGTTTAGAGAATGCCGGGGAGCTGTTTTTT	CASSLENAGELFF
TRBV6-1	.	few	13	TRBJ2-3	TGTGCCAGCAGGGGGACTAGCACAGATACGCAGTATTTT	CASRGTSTDTQYF